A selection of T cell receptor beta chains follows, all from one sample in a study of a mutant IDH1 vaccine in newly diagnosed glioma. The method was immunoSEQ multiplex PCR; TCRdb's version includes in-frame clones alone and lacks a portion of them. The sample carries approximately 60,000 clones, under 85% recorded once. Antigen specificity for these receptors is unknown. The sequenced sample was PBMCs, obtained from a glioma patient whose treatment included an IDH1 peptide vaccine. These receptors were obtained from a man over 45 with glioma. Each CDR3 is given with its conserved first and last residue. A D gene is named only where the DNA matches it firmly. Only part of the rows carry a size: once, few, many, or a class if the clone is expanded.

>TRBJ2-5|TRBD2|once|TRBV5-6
TGTGCCAGCAGCTCTCCGACTAGCGGAGAGACCCAGTACTTC
CASSSPTSGETQYF
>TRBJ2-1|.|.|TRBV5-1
TGCGCCAGCAGCTCGGGGGCTAGCGCTGGCAATGAGCAGTTCTTC
CASSSGASAGNEQFF
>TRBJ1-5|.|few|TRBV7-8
TGTGCCAGCACCGACGATTGGGGGAATCAGCCCCAGCATTTT
CASTDDWGNQPQHF
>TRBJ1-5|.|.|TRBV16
TGTGCCAGCAGCCCTATTGGGGGACGGTATAGCAATCAGCCCCAGCATTTT
CASSPIGGRYSNQPQHF
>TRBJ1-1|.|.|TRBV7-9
TGTGCCAGCAGCAGACCTTCAGGGAAGAACACTGAAGCTTTCTTT
CASSRPSGKNTEAFF
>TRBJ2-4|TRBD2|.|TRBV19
TGTGCCAGTAGCCGAGCGGGGTCTAAAAACATTCAGTACTTC
CASSRAGSKNIQYF
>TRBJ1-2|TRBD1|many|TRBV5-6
TGTGCCAGCAGGAATACAGGGGCCTATGGCTACACCTTC
CASRNTGAYGYTF
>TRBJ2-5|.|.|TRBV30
TGTGCCTGGAGCCTCGGGAATCAAGAGACCCAGTACTTC
CAWSLGNQETQYF
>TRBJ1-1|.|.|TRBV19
TGTGCCTCCCAGGGAGGGCCGTTGACTGAAGCTTTCTTT
CASQGGPLTEAFF
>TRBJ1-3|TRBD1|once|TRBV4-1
TGCGCCAGCAGCCAAGAGGGGGACAGGCCTTCTGGAAACACCATATATTTT
CASSQEGDRPSGNTIYF
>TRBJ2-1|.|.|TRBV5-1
TGCGCCAGCAGCTTGGTAGGATACGGTGAGCAGTTCTTC
CASSLVGYGEQFF
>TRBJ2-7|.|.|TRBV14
TGTGCCAGCAGCCCGCAGGGGTACGAGCAGTACTTC
CASSPQGYEQYF
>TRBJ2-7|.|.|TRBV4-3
TGCGCCAGCAGCCAAGATCGGGGCCACGAGCAGTACTTC
CASSQDRGHEQYF
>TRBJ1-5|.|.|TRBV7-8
TGTGCCAGCAGCTTAGTGGAGGGGTTAAATCAGCCCCAGCATTTT
CASSLVEGLNQPQHF
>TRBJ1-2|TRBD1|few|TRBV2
TGTGCCAGCAGAGAGGACAGGGGCTATGGCTACACCTTC
CASREDRGYGYTF
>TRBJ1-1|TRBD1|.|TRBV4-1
TGCGCCAGCAGCGCACAACAGGGGGGAAACACTGAAGCTTTCTTT
CASSAQQGGNTEAFF
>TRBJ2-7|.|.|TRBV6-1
TGTGCCAGCAGTAGGGGCGAGCAGTACTTC
CASSRGEQYF